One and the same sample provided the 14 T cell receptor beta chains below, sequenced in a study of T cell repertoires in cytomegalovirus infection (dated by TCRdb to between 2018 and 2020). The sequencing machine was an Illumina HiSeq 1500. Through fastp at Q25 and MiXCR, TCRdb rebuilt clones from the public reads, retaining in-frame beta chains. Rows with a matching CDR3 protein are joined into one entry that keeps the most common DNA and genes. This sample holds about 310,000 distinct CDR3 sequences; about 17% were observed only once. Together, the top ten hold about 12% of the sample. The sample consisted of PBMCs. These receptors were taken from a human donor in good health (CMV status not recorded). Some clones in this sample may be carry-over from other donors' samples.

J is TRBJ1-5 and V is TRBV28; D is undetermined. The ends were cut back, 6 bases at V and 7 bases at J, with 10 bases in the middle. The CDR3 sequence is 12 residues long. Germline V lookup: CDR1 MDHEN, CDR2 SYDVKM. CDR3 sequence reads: CASRLGGQPQHF. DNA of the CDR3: TGTGCCAGCAGACTTGGAGGACAGCCCCAGCATTTT.

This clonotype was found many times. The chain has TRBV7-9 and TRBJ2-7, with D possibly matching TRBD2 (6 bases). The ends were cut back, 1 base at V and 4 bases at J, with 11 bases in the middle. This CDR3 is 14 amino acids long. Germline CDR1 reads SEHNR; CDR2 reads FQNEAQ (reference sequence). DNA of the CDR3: TGTGCCAGCAGCTTAGGGACGGGGGTTTACGAGCAGTACTTC. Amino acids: CASSLGTGVYEQYF.

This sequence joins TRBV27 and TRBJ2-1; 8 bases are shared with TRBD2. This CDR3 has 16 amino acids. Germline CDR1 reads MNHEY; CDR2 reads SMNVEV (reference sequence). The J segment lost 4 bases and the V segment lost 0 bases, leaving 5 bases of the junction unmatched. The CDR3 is CASSLSLAEIYNEQFF. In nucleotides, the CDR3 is TGTGCCAGCAGTTTATCACTAGCGGAAATATACAATGAGCAGTTCTTC.

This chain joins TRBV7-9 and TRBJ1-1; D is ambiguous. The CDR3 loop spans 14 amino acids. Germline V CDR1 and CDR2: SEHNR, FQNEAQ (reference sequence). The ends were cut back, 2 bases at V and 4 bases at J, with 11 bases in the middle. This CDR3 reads CASSLLTRATEAFF. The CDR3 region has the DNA TGTGCCAGCAGCTTACTCACGCGGGCCACTGAAGCTTTCTTT.

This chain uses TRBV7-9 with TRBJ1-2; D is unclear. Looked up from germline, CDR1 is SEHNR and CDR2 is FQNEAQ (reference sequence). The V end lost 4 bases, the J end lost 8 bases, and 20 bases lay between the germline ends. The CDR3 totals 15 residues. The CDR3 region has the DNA TGTGCCAGCAGCTGGCGGCCCGGCCAGTCGGAGGGCTACACCTTC. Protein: CASSWRPGQSEGYTF.

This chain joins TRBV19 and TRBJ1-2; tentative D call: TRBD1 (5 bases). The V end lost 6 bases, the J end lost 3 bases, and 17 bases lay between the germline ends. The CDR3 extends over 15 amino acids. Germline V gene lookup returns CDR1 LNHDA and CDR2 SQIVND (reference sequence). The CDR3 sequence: CASSLRDGGDYGYTF. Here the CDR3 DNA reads TGTGCCAGTAGCCTGAGGGACGGAGGAGACTATGGCTACACCTTC.

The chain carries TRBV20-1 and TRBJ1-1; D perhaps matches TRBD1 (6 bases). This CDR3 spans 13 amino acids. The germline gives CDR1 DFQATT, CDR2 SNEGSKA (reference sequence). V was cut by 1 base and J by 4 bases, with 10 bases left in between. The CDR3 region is CSARGPGATEAFF. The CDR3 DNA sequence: TGCAGTGCTAGAGGTCCAGGGGCCACTGAAGCTTTCTTT.

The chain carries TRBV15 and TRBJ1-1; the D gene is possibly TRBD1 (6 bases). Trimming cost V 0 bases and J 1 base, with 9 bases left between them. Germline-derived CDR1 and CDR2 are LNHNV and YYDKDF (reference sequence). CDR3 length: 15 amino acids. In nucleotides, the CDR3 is TGTGCCACCAGCAGAGATTCGGACAGGAACACTGAAGCTTTCTTT. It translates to CATSRDSDRNTEAFF.

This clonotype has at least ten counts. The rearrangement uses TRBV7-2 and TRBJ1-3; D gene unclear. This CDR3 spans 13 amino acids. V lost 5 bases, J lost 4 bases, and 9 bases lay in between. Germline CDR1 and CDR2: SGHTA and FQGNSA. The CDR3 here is CASSISEGNTIYF. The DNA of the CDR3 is TGTGCCAGCAGCATCTCTGAAGGAAACACCATATATTTT.

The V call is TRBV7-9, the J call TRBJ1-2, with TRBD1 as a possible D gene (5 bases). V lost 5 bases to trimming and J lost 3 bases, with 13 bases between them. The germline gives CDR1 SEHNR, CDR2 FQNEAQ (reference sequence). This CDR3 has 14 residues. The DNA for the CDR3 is TGTGCCAGCAGCCCACGGGTACAGGACTATGGCTACACCTTC. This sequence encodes CASSPRVQDYGYTF.

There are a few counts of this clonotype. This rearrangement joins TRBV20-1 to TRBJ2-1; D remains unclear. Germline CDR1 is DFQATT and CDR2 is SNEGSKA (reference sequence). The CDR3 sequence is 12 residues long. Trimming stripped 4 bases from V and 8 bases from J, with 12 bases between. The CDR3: CSAIRQVYEQFF. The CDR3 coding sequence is TGCAGTGCTATAAGACAAGTTTATGAGCAGTTCTTC.

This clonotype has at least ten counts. The CDR3 reads CASSPDRLYTDTQYF. The DNA for the CDR3 is TGTGCCAGCAGTCCCGACCGACTTTACACAGATACGCAGTATTTT. The V and J genes are TRBV12-3 or TRBV12-4 and TRBJ2-3; D ambiguous. This CDR3 comprises 15 residues. Trimming removed 5 bases from V and 2 bases from J, with 14 bases in between.

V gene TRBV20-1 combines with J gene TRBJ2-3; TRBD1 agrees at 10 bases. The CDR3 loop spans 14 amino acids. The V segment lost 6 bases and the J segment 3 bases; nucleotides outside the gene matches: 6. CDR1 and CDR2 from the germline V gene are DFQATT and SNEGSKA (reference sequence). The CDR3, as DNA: TGCAGTGCGCGACAGGGGGCTAGGACAGATACGCAGTATTTT. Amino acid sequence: CSARQGARTDTQYF.

The CDR3 here is CASRRQGGTQYF. As DNA, the CDR3 is TGTGCCAGCAGGAGACAGGGTGGGACCCAGTACTTC. The chain carries TRBV12-3 or TRBV12-4 and TRBJ2-5; 7 positions agree with TRBD1. This CDR3 contains 12 residues. Trimming cost V 6 bases and J 7 bases; bases outside gene matches: 5.